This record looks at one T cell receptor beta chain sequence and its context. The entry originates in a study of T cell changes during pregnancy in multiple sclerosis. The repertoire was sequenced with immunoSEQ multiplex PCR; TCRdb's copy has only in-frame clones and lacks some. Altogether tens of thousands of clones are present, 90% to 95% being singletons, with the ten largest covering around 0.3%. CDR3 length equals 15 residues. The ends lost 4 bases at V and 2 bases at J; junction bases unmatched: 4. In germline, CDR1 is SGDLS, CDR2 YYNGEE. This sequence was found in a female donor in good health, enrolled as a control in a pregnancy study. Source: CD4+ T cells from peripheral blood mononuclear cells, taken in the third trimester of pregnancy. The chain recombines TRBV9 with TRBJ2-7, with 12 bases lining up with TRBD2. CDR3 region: CASSFASGGAYEQYF. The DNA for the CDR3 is TGTGCCAGCAGCTTTGCTAGCGGGGGGGCCTACGAGCAGTACTTC.